A selection of T cell receptor beta chains follows, all from one sample in a study of blood T cell repertoires in COVID-19. Assay: immunoSEQ multiplex PCR; the TCRdb copy retains only in-frame clones and omits some. The sample comprises under 250,000 clones, about 90% of which are singletons, and approximately 3.7% rests with the top ten. Sequencing was carried out using PBMCs or T cells enriched from blood (not recorded which). These receptors all stem from a woman under 40 who had been exposed to COVID-19. CDR3s include the opening cysteine and the closing phenylalanine or tryptophan. A D gene is named only where the DNA matches it firmly. For some rows the clone size is stated as once, few or many, or as a class when expanded; others skip it.

cdr3_aa: CASSRWRASGANVLTF
cdr3_nt: TGTGCCAGTAGTCGGTGGCGGGCCTCTGGGGCCAACGTCCTGACTTTC
d_call: NA
clone_size: NA
j_call: TRBJ2-6
v_call: TRBV19

cdr3_aa: CAIGGQALTGPGTGELFF
cdr3_nt: TGTGCCATCGGGGGCCAAGCACTGACAGGCCCCGGCACCGGGGAGCTGTTTTTT
d_call: NA
clone_size: NA
j_call: TRBJ2-2
v_call: TRBV10-3

cdr3_aa: CASSIRGGPYNEQFF
cdr3_nt: TGTGCCAGTAGTATTCGAGGGGGCCCCTACAATGAGCAGTTCTTC
d_call: TRBD1
clone_size: few
j_call: TRBJ2-1
v_call: TRBV19

cdr3_aa: CASSLGGTDNEKLFF
cdr3_nt: TGTGCCAGCAGCTTGGGCGGGACCGACAATGAAAAACTGTTTTTT
d_call: NA
clone_size: NA
j_call: TRBJ1-4
v_call: TRBV7-9

cdr3_aa: CASTGGQGAWGPFNEQFF
cdr3_nt: TGTGCCAGTACGGGGGGACAGGGGGCTTGGGGCCCTTTCAATGAGCAGTTCTTC
d_call: TRBD1
clone_size: NA
j_call: TRBJ2-1
v_call: TRBV19

cdr3_aa: CASSFDSANYGYTF
cdr3_nt: TGTGCCAGCAGCTTTGACAGCGCTAACTATGGCTACACCTTC
d_call: NA
clone_size: NA
j_call: TRBJ1-2
v_call: TRBV5-5

cdr3_aa: CSARQGYEQYF
cdr3_nt: TGCAGTGCTAGGCAGGGTTACGAGCAGTACTTC
d_call: NA
clone_size: once
j_call: TRBJ2-7
v_call: TRBV20-1

cdr3_aa: CASSILARGNEKLFF
cdr3_nt: TGTGCCAGTAGTATCCTAGCCAGGGGGAATGAAAAACTGTTTTTT
d_call: TRBD1
clone_size: NA
j_call: TRBJ1-4
v_call: TRBV19

cdr3_aa: CASSQPSGGSSYNEQFF
cdr3_nt: TGTGCCAGCAGCCAACCGAGCGGGGGGAGCTCCTACAATGAGCAGTTCTTC
d_call: TRBD2
clone_size: NA
j_call: TRBJ2-1
v_call: TRBV3-1/TRBV3-2

cdr3_aa: CASSLGGGRSQETQYF
cdr3_nt: TGTGCCAGCAGCTTAGGTGGCGGGAGGAGCCAAGAGACCCAGTACTTC
d_call: TRBD2
clone_size: NA
j_call: TRBJ2-5
v_call: TRBV11-3

cdr3_aa: CASSLARTSGRTPAQFF
cdr3_nt: TGCGCCAGCAGCTTGGCACGGACTAGCGGGAGGACTCCCGCCCAGTTCTTC
d_call: TRBD2
clone_size: NA
j_call: TRBJ2-1
v_call: TRBV5-1

cdr3_aa: CASSRDSYEQYF
cdr3_nt: TGCGCCAGCAGCCGGGACAGCTACGAGCAGTACTTC
d_call: TRBD1
clone_size: NA
j_call: TRBJ2-7
v_call: TRBV5-1

cdr3_aa: CASSQDRTGPSGNTIYF
cdr3_nt: TGTGCCAGCAGCCAAGATCGGACAGGACCCTCTGGAAACACCATATATTTT
d_call: TRBD1
clone_size: NA
j_call: TRBJ1-3
v_call: TRBV3-1/TRBV3-2

cdr3_aa: CASSITSGSGETQYF
cdr3_nt: TGCGCCAGCAGCATTACTAGCGGGAGTGGTGAGACCCAGTACTTC
d_call: TRBD2
clone_size: few
j_call: TRBJ2-5
v_call: TRBV5-1

cdr3_aa: CASSATGTGGLGYTF
cdr3_nt: TGCGCCAGCAGCGCGACCGGGACAGGGGGACTTGGCTACACCTTC
d_call: TRBD1
clone_size: NA
j_call: TRBJ1-2
v_call: TRBV5-1

cdr3_aa: CASSPDRGSEAFF
cdr3_nt: TGTGCCAGCAGCCCAGACAGGGGATCTGAAGCTTTCTTT
d_call: TRBD1
clone_size: NA
j_call: TRBJ1-1
v_call: TRBV3-1/TRBV3-2

cdr3_aa: CASSWETSGAGDEQFF
cdr3_nt: TGCGCCAGCAGCTGGGAGACTAGCGGGGCAGGGGATGAGCAGTTCTTC
d_call: TRBD2
clone_size: NA
j_call: TRBJ2-1
v_call: TRBV5-1

cdr3_aa: CASSESGLAGENEQFF
cdr3_nt: TGCGCCAGCAGTGAGTCAGGGCTAGCGGGAGAAAATGAGCAGTTCTTC
d_call: TRBD2
clone_size: NA
j_call: TRBJ2-1
v_call: TRBV10-1